This T cell receptor beta chain was captured by sequencing in a study of identical twins. TCRdb recomputed calls from the 5' RACE reads with MiXCR, one row per CDR3 protein. Of 470,000 or so distinct CDR3 sequences in the sample, 24% are singletons; the top ten hold roughly 2.8%. The same sample was also studied in work on T cells expressing NK-cell markers. That work states: It was from sorted CD3+CD56+NKG2C+, CD3+CD56+NKG2C- and CD3+CD56-NKG2C+ T cells that TCR beta repertoires came.

The source is a woman aged 18-29 years in good health. The sequencing input was CD4+ T cells sorted from blood.

The CDR3, as DNA: TGTGCCAGCAGCTTGATGGGCAGGGGGAGATACGAGCAGTACTTC. Amino acid sequence: CASSLMGRGRYEQYF. V usage is TRBV5-6 and J usage is TRBJ2-7, with 7 bases lining up with TRBD1. CDR1 is SGHDT, CDR2 YYEEEE, per germline. The CDR3 totals 15 residues. Unmatched junction bases numbered 8, after V lost 1 base and J lost 4 bases.